This T cell receptor (beta chain) emerged from a study of human T cells and chemical hapten exposure. Study details: Slight differences in pooled library volume were the main source of varying TCR yields across samples.

Whole-study results and caveats: The count of PT1 expanded TCRs correlated positively with patch test score.

MiXCR, applied by TCRdb to the RACE reads, yields one record per CDR3 protein. This sample yields some 400,000 distinct CDR3 sequences, of which more than 4.5% are seen a single time; around 2.6% belongs to the top ten. The table lists this clonotype with many counts. The antigen remains undetermined. V shed 6 bases and J 1 base; nucleotides not matched to a gene: 8. CDR1 SQVTM and CDR2 ANQGSEA come from the germline V gene. The CDR3 is made up of 15 amino acids. Time point meaning: pre-sensitization, week 0. The treatment was: therapeutic diphenylcyclopropenone sensitization with weekly scalp DPC. Ahead of each patch test application, blood was drawn.

V and J are TRBV29-1 and TRBJ2-3, with 9 bases identical to TRBD2. The sample here was whole blood, taken in connection with sensitization to the hapten diphenylcyclopropenone (DPC). The TCR comes from a woman between 50 and 59 years old with alopecia areata. Some clones in this sample may be carry-over from other donors' samples. The CDR3 bases are TGCAGCGTCGGGGTAGCGGGAGTTGGCACAGATACGCAGTATTTT. It encodes CSVGVAGVGTDTQYF.